This TCR beta chain comes out of a study of early T cells in non-severe SARS-CoV-2 infection. On the study more broadly: It was bulk RNA from unsorted whole blood that was sequenced, and the chains were unpaired. Study findings and constraints: Using VDJdb, the matching emphasized anti-spike CD8 responses while missing private and CD4 specificities.

Remarks on this clonotype: Its antigen is not known.

This CDR3 has 17 residues. Germline V lookup: CDR1 MNHEY, CDR2 SVGEGT. V gave up 2 bases and J gave up 4 bases; unmatched junction bases: 5. Individual cDNA molecules received unique molecular identifiers. TCRdb fed the 5' RACE reads into MiXCR, producing one record per CDR3 protein. The table includes more than 45,000 distinct CDR3 sequences, roughly 6.2% detected once. The specimen was whole blood, collected at baseline. The rearrangement uses TRBV6-2 or TRBV6-3 and TRBJ2-3; 14 nucleotides match TRBD2. The sequence derives from an adult who was a healthcare worker with PCR-confirmed SARS-CoV-2 infection or an uninfected control (not recorded which). CDR3 DNA: TGTGCCAGCAGTTACCGAGGGACTAGCGGGAGAGCAGATACGCAGTATTTT. This sequence encodes CASSYRGTSGRADTQYF.